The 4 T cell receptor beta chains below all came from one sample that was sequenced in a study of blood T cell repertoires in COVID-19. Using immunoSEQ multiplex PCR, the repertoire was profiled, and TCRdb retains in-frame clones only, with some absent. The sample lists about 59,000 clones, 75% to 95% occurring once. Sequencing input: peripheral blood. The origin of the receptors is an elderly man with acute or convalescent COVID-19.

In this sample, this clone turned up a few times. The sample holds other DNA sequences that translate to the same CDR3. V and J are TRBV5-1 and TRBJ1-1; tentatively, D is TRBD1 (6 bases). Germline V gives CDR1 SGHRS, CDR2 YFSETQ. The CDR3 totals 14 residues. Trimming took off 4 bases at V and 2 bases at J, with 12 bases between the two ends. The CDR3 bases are TGCGCCAGCAGCCGAGGACAGAGCAACACTGAAGCTTTCTTT. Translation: CASSRGQSNTEAFF. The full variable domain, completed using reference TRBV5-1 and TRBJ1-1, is KAGVTQTPRYLIKTRGQQVTLSCSPISGHRSVSWYQQTPGQGLQFLFEYFSETQRNKGNFPGRFSGRQFSNSRSEMNVSTLELGDSALYLCASSRGQSNTEAFFGQGTRLTVV.

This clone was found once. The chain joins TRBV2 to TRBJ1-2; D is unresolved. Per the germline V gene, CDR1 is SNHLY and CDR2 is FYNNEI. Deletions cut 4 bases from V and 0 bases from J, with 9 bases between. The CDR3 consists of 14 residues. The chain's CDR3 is CASSGARANYGYTF. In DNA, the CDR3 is TGTGCCAGCAGTGGGGCCAGAGCTAACTATGGCTACACCTTC.

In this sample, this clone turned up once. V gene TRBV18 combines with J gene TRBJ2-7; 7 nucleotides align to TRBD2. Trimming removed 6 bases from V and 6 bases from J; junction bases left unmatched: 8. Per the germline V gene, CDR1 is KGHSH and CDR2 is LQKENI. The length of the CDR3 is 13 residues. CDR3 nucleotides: TGTGCCAGCTCCGAGCCGGGGGGAATCGAGCAGTACTTC. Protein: CASSEPGGIEQYF.

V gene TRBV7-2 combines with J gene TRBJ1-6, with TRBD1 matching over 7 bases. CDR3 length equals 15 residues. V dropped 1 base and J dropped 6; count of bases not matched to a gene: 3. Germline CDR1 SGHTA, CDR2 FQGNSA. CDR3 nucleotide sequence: TGTGCCAGCAGCTTAGACAGGGGTCCTAATTCACCCCTCCACTTT. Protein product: CASSLDRGPNSPLHF.